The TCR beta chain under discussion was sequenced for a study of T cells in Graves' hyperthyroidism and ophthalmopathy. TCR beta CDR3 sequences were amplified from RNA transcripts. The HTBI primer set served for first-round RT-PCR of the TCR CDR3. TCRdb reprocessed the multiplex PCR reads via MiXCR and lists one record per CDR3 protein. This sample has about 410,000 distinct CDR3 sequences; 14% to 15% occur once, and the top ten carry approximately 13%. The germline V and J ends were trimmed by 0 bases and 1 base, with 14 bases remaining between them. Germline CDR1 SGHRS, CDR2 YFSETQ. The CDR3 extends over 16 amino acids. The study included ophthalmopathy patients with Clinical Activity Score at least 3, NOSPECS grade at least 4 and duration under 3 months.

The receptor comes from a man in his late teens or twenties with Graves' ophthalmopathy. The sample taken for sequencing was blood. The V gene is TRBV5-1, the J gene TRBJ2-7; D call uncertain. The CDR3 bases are TGCGCCAGCAGCTTGGATCCGGGCCCCTCTTCCTACGAGCAGTACTTC. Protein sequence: CASSLDPGPSSYEQYF.